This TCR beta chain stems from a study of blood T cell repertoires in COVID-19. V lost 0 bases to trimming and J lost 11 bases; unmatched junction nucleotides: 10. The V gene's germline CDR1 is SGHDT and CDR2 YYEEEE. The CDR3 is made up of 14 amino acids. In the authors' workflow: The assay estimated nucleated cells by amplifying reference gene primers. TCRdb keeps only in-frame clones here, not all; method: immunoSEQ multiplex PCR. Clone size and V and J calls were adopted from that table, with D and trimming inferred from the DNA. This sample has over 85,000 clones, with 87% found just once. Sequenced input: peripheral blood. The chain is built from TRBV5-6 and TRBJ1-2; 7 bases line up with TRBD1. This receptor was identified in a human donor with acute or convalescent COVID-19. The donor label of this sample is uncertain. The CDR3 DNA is TGTGCCAGCAGCTTGGACCCCGGGACAGCAGCTTACACCTTC. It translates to CASSLDPGTAAYTF.